The clone carrying this TCR beta chain was recorded at least ten times. Antigen unknown. The data were obtained in a study of human T cells and chemical hapten exposure. Study at large: Skin on the upper inner arm, about 2 cm by about 2 cm in size, was sensitized with 2% DPC. Among samples, TCR yields varied mainly because of small differences in pooled library volume.

Study results and caveats: Unchanged with DPC sensitization were TCRs above 1 in 1000 frequency.

CDR3 size: 16 residues. Germline V CDR1 and CDR2: SQVTM, ANQGSEA. V was pared by 6 bases and J by 6 bases, with 15 bases of the junction left unmatched. The time point here: pre-sensitization, week 0. Treatment given: therapeutic diphenylcyclopropenone sensitization with weekly scalp DPC. Per the original methods: The number of TCRs in each sample had a median of about 100,000 and spanned roughly 20,000 to 750,000. TCRdb re-called the RACE reads through MiXCR, storing one row per CDR3 protein. The V and J calls shown here were made by TCRdb, not taken from the authors' results. The table includes about 380,000 distinct CDR3 sequences, 4.5% to 5.5% detected once.

The receptor was isolated from a woman in her forties or fifties with alopecia areata. Some clones in this sample may be carry-over from other donors' samples. The chain links TRBV29-1 to TRBJ2-1; 9 bases map to TRBD2. This specimen consisted of whole blood, obtained in connection with sensitization to the hapten diphenylcyclopropenone (DPC). Written as DNA, the CDR3 is TGCAGCGTCGGCTCCGTTAGCGGGAGACTTACCAATGAGCAGTTCTTC. As protein: CSVGSVSGRLTNEQFF.